Detailed here is one T cell receptor beta chain. Its cognate antigen is unknown. V gave up 5 bases and J gave up 3 bases, with 11 bases separating them. The germline V gene encodes CDR1 GTSNPN and CDR2 SVGIG (reference sequence). The CDR3 is 13 residues long. Measured with immunoSEQ multiplex PCR; TCRdb has only the in-frame clones, and not every one. The sample has 110,000 to 150,000 clones, roughly 93% seen once. The donors were in the roughly 120-subject validation cohort; that cohort was separate from the approximately 700-subject first cohort. This sample stems from a study of cytomegalovirus exposure and HLA in healthy donors. Study-level findings and limits: Per published reports, the classifier diagnosed cytomegalovirus status with high specificity and sensitivity. Cytomegalovirus-associated status was assigned to about 180 TCR beta chains. Subsequent analysis found a tendency for first-cohort TCR clusters to co-occur within the 120 or so validation repertoires.

The TCR originated in a man in his late teens or twenties in good health and CMV-seropositive. The chain uses TRBV30 and TRBJ1-5; D not certain. Material for sequencing was PBMCs. The CDR3 region is CAWAARLNQPQHF. CDR3 sequence (DNA): TGTGCCTGGGCCGCGCGGCTCAATCAGCCCCAGCATTTT.